A single sample gave rise to the 9 T cell receptor beta chains below, sequenced in a study of T cells in women clearing cervical HPV infection. Sequenced by immunoSEQ multiplex PCR; TCRdb stores in-frame clones only, minus some. The record lists 29,000 or so clones, of which the ten most abundant hold 2.5% to 3%. The sample consisted of blood buffy coat. These receptors were collected from a woman aged 18-69 years with a cervical HPV16 infection that either progressed to CIN3+ or cleared (not recorded which).

As concerns this clone: The CDR3 goes on 3 residues after the read ends, and that part is filled in from the germline J gene. The chain combines TRBV6-2 or TRBV6-3 with TRBJ2-3; TRBD2 matches at 10 bases. The germline CDR1 and CDR2 sequences are MNHEY and SVGEGT. The V segment lost 5 bases and the J segment 6 bases; nucleotides outside the gene matches: 5. The CDR3 is 14 amino acids. The chain's CDR3 is CASSLAGEADTQYF. Partial CDR3 DNA: TGTGCCAGCAGTCTAGCGGGGGAGGCGGATACG.

As concerns this clone: The read ends 3 residues before the CDR3 terminus; that terminus is restored from the germline J gene. The chain has TRBV12-3 or TRBV12-4 and TRBJ1-4; D unresolved. Trimming left V 6 bases short and J 6 bases short, with 11 bases between. CDR3 length: 13 amino acids. The CDR3 bases that were read are TGTGCCAGCAGAAACAGATGGGATGAAAAA. Amino acid sequence: CASRNRWDEK. The full CDR3 reads CASRNRWDEKLFF.

Concerning this clone: The missing CDR3 end, 3 residues past where the read stops, is filled in from the germline J gene. The rearrangement uses TRBV20-1 and TRBJ2-3, with D possibly matching TRBD2 (5 bases). Germline values: CDR1 DFQATT, CDR2 SNEGSKA (reference sequence). Trimming removed 3 bases from V and 6 bases from J, with 10 bases in between. CDR3 length equals 12 residues. CDR3 bases read: TGCAGTGCTAGTCCTAGCCGCGATACG. Protein product: CSASPSRDT. The full CDR3 sequence reads CSASPSRDTQYF.

Concerning this clone: The CDR3 end is not reached by the read, which stops 3 residues before it; the germline J gene fills it in. The chain carries TRBV23-1 and TRBJ2-4; a weak D match, TRBD1 (6 bases). TRBV23-1 is an ORF; its function is uncertain. V lost 4 bases and J lost 0, with 22 bases in between. The CDR3 sequence is 19 residues long. CDR3 DNA (partial): TGCGCCAGCAGTCTCAATCGCCGACACAGGGTTCTAGCCAAAAACATT. Translated, it gives CASSLNRRHRVLAKNI. The entire CDR3 reads CASSLNRRHRVLAKNIQYF.

Turning to this clone: The sequenced fragment ends 3 residues before the CDR3 boundary, so the rest is inferred from the germline J gene. The V call is TRBV6-8, the J call TRBJ1-5; maybe TRBD1 (5 bases). CDR3 length: 18 amino acids. From germline, CDR1 is MNHGY and CDR2 SAAAGT. V lost 2 bases and J 0 bases, leaving 17 bases between the germline ends. The covered CDR3 bases are TGTGCCAGCAGTTACGTTAAGTCAGGGAATGGTAGCAATCAGCCC. Translating gives CASSYVKSGNGSNQP. The entire CDR3 protein is CASSYVKSGNGSNQPQHF.

Points on this clone: The CDR3 extends 3 residues past the end of the read, so its final part is completed from the germline J gene. The chain carries TRBV10-1 and TRBJ2-7; perhaps TRBD2 as D (6 bases). The CDR3 runs to 15 residues. Trimming pared 4 bases from V and 2 bases from J, leaving 15 bases between. In germline, CDR1 is WNHNN, CDR2 SYGVQD (reference sequence). CDR3 DNA, as far as it was read: TGCGCCAGCAGTGGAGGTAACAGCGGGCCCTACGAG. Its translation is CASSGGNSGPYE. The CDR3 reads in full as CASSGGNSGPYEQYF.

Worth noting for this clone: The read terminates 3 residues ahead of where the CDR3 ends, so the germline J gene completes it. The rearrangement links TRBV5-1 to TRBJ2-7; 9 bases match TRBD2. The J segment lost 0 bases and the V segment lost 2 bases, leaving 3 bases of the junction unmatched. The CDR3 runs to 15 residues. Germline V CDR1 and CDR2: SGHRS, YFSETQ. Partial CDR3 DNA: TGCGCCAGCAGCTTCAGTAGCGGGAGCTCCTACGAG. Its translation is CASSFSSGSSYE. The entire CDR3 protein reads CASSFSSGSSYEQYF.

A note on this clone: The DNA ends 3 residues before the CDR3 does, and the rest of the CDR3 is filled in from the germline J gene. The V gene is TRBV5-1, the J gene TRBJ2-5; TRBD1 is a possible D gene (5 bases). V lost 5 bases and J lost 3, with 8 bases in between. The CDR3 covers 12 residues. From germline, CDR1 is SGHRS and CDR2 YFSETQ. The CDR3: CASRDSEETQYF. The CDR3 DNA, read in part, is TGCGCCAGCAGAGACAGTGAAGAGACC.

To note about this clone: The CDR3 end lies 3 residues beyond the end of the read and is filled in from the germline J gene. The chain joins TRBV6-1 to TRBJ2-7; 8 nucleotides agree with TRBD1. The germline gives CDR1 MNHNS, CDR2 SASEGT. This CDR3 spans 15 amino acids. The V segment lost 4 bases and the J segment 5 bases; nucleotides outside the gene matches: 10. The sequenced CDR3 bases are TGTGCCAGCAGTGCCCAGACAGGGGCGAGCCACGAG. Translated, it gives CASSAQTGASHE. The full CDR3 is CASSAQTGASHEQYF.